The present TCR beta chain was sequenced within a study of control samples from healthy donors and cancer patients (TCRdb year 2020). There are 13 amino acids in the CDR3, from cysteine to phenylalanine inclusive. Just CDR3 DNA is preserved here, 39 bases in frame from base 1. The germline V gene supplies CDR1 MDHEN and CDR2 SYDVKM. V loses 3 bases, J loses 6 bases, and the germline ends lie 9 bases apart. Library generation was performed with the immunoSEQ multiplex PCR assay. TCRdb obtained this table from immuneACCESS and retained in-frame rearrangements with V and J assigned. These tables miss some clones; where compared with another copy, unresolved V genes account for less than half of the shortfall, and the remainder is unexplained. The sample's records list approximately 190,000 clones. Jointly, the top ten make up around 2% of the sample. A word on this clone: Its cognate antigen has yet to be identified.

The sequenced sample consisted of blood. The sequence was collected from a woman aged 25 to 39 in good health. The chain employs TRBV28 and TRBJ1-5; no D gene call is confident. The nucleotide sequence reads as follows: TGTGCCAGCAGTTTCTTCAAGGGTCAGCCCCAGCATTTT. Translation gives CASSFFKGQPQHF. With the rest looked up from the reference TRBV28 and TRBJ1-5 genes rather than sequenced, the full variable domain is DVKVTQSSRYLVKRTGEKVFLECVQDMDHENMFWYRQDPGLGLRLIYFSYDVKMKEKGDIPEGYSVSREKKERFSLILESASTNQTSMYLCASSFFKGQPQHFGDGTRLSIL.